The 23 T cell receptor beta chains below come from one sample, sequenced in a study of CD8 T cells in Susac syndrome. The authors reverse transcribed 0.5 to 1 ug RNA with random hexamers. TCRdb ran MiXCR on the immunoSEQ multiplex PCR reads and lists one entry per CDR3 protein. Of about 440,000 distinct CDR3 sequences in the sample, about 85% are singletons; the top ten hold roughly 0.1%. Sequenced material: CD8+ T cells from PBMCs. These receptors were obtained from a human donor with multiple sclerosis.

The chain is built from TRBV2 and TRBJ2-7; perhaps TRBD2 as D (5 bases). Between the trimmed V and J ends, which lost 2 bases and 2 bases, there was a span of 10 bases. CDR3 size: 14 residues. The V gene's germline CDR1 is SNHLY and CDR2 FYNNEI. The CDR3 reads CASSEMDGTYEQYF. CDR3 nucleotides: TGTGCCAGCAGTGAAATGGACGGGACCTACGAGCAGTACTTC.

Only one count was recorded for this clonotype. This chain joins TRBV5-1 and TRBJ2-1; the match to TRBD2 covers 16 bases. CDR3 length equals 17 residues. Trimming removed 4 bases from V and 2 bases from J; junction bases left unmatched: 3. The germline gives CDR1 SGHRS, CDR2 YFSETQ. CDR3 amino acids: CASSGGTSGRAYNEQFF. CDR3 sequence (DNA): TGCGCCAGCAGCGGGGGGACTAGCGGGAGGGCCTACAATGAGCAGTTCTTC.

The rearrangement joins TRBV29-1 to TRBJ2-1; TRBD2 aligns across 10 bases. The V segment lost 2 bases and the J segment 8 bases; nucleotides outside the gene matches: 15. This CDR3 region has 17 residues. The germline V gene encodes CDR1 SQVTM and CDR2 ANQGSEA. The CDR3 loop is CSVENSLAGVPTDEQFF. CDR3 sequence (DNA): TGCAGCGTTGAAAATTCCCTAGCGGGGGTTCCCACGGATGAGCAGTTCTTC.

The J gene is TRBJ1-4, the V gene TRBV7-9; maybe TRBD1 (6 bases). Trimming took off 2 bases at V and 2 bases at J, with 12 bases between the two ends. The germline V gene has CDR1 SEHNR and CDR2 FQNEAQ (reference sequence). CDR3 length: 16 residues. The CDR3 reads CASSLINDRTNEKLFF. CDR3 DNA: TGTGCCAGCAGCTTAATAAACGACAGGACTAATGAAAAACTGTTTTTT. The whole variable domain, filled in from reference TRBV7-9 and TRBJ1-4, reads DTGVSQNPRHKITKRGQNVTFRCDPISEHNRLYWYRQTLGQGPEFLTYFQNEAQLEKSRLLSDRFSAERPKGSFSTLEIQRTEQGDSAMYLCASSLINDRTNEKLFFGSGTQLSVL.

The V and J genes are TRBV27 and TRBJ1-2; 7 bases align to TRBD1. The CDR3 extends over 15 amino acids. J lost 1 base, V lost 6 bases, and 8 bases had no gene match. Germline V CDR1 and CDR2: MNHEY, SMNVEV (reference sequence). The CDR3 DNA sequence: TGTGCCAGCAGCTCTACAGGGGACCTTAACTATGGCTACACCTTC. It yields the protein CASSSTGDLNYGYTF.

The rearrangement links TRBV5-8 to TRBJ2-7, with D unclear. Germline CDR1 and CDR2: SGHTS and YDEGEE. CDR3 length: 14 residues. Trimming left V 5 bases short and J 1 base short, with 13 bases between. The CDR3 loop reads CASSQRALSYEQYF. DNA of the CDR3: TGTGCCAGCAGTCAACGGGCCTTATCCTACGAGCAGTACTTC.

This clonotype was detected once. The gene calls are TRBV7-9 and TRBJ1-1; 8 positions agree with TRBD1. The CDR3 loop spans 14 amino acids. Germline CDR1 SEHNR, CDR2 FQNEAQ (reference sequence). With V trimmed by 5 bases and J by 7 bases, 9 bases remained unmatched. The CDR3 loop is CASSPGQESFEAFF. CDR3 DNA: TGTGCCAGCAGCCCGGGACAGGAGAGTTTTGAAGCTTTCTTT.

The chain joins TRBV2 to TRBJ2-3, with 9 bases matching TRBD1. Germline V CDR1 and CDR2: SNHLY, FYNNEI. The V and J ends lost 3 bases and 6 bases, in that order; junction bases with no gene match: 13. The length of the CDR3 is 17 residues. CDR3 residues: CASSESETGGVLDTQYF. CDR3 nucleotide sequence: TGTGCCAGCAGTGAGTCCGAGACAGGGGGTGTATTGGATACGCAGTATTTT.

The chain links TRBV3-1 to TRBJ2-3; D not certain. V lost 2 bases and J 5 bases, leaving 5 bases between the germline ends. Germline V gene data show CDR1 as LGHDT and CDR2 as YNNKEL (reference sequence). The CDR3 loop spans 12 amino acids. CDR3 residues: CASSQFGDTQYF. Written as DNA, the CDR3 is TGTGCCAGCAGCCAATTCGGAGATACGCAGTATTTT.

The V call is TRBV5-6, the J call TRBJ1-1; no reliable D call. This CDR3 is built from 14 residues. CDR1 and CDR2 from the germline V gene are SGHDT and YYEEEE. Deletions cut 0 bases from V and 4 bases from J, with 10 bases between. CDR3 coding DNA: TGTGCCAGCAGCTTGGCCGTGGGCACCACTGAAGCTTTCTTT. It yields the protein CASSLAVGTTEAFF. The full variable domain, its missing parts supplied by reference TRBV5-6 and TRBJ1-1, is DAGVTQSPTHLIKTRGQQVTLRCSPKSGHDTVSWYQQALGQGPQFIFQYYEEEERQRGNFPDRFSGHQFPNYSSELNVNALLLGDSALYLCASSLAVGTTEAFFGQGTRLTVV.

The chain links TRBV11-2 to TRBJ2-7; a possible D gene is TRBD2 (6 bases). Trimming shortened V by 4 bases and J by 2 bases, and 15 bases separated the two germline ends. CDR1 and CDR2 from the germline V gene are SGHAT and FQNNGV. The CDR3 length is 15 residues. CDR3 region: CASSSPGRGTYEQYF. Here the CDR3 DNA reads TGTGCCAGCAGCTCACCCGGGAGAGGTACCTACGAGCAGTACTTC.

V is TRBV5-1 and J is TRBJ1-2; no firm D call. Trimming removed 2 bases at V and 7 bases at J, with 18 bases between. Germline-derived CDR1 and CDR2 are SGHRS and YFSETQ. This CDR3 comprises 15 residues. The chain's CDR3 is CASSFLEVPERGYTF. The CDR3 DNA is TGCGCCAGCAGCTTTTTGGAGGTTCCAGAGCGTGGCTACACCTTC.

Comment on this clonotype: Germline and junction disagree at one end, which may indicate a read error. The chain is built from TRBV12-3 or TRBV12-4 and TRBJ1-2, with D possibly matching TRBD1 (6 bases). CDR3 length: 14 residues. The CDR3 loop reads CASVEGGSKYGYTF. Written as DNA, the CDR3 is TGTGCCAGCGTTGAGGGGGGTTCTAAATATGGCTACACCTTC.

The CDR3 DNA reads as TGCGCCAGCAGCTTGGGGGAAGGTGTTGAAGCTTTCTTT. The encoded protein is CASSLGEGVEAFF. The gene calls are TRBV5-1 and TRBJ1-1; D gene uncertain. The V and J ends lost 0 bases and 7 bases respectively, with 10 bases between them. CDR3 length: 13 residues. Germline V gene lookup returns CDR1 SGHRS and CDR2 YFSETQ.

CDR3 nucleotide sequence: TGTGCCACAGGGGGATGGACGGAGGACGAGCAGTACTTC. It codes for CATGGWTEDEQYF. The chain employs TRBV6-1 and TRBJ2-7; 7 bases are shared with TRBD1. CDR1 MNHNS and CDR2 SASEGT come from the germline V gene. Trimming removed 10 bases from V and 5 bases from J; junction bases left unmatched: 11. The CDR3 is 13 amino acids.

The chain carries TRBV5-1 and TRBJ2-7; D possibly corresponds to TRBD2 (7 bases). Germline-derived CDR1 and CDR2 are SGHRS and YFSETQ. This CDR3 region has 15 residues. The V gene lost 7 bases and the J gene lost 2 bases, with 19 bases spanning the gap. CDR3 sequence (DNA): TGCGCCAGCCGAGGGGGGGGTCGAGTCCCCTACGAGCAGTACTTC. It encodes CASRGGGRVPYEQYF.

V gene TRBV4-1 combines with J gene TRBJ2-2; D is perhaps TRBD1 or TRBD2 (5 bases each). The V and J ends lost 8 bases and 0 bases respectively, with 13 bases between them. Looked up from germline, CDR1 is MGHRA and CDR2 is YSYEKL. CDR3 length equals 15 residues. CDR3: CASGGRGPNTGELFF. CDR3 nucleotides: TGCGCCAGCGGCGGCCGGGGCCCGAACACCGGGGAGCTGTTTTTT.

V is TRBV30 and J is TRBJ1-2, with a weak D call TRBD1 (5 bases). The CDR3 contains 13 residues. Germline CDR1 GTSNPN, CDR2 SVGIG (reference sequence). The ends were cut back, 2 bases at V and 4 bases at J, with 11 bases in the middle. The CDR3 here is CAWSPGQTYGYTF. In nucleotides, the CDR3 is TGTGCCTGGAGTCCGGGGCAGACCTATGGCTACACCTTC.

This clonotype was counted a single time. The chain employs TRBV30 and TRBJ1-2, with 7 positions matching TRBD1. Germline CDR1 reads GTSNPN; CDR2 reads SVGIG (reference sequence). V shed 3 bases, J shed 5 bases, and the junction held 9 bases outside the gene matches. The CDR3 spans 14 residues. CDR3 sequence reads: CAWRPHGTVYGYTF. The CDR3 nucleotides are TGTGCCTGGAGACCTCACGGGACAGTTTATGGCTACACCTTC.

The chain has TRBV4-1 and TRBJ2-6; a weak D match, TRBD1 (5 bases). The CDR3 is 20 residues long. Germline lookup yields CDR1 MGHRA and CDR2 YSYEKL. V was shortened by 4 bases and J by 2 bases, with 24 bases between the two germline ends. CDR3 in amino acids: CASSRPSEKGFMAGANVLTF. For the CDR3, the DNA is TGCGCCAGCAGCCGCCCTTCGGAGAAGGGGTTTATGGCTGGGGCCAACGTCCTGACTTTC.

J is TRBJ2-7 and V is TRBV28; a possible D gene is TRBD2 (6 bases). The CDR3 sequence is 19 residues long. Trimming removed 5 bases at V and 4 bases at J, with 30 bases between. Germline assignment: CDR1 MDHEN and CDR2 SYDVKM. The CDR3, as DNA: TGTGCCAGCAGTAGGAGCTTCGGAGCGGCCGGAGGGTTCGTGTACGAGCAGTACTTC. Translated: CASSRSFGAAGGFVYEQYF.

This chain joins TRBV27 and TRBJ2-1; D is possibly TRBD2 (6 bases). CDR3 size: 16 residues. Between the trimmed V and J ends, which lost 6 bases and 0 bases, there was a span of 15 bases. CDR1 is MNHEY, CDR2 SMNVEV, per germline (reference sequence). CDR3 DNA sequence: TGTGCCAGCAGCTCACCTCTAGCGTCCTCCTACAATGAGCAGTTCTTC. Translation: CASSSPLASSYNEQFF.

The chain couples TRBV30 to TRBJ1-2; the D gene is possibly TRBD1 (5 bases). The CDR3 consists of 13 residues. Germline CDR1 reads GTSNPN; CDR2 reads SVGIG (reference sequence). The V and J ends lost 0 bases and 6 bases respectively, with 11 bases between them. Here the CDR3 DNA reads TGTGCCTGGAGTGTACTAGGGGATGATGGCTACACCTTC. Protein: CAWSVLGDDGYTF.